What follows are 18 T cell receptor beta chains derived from one specimen sequenced in a study of cytomegalovirus exposure and HLA in healthy donors. Primers: 60 Vbeta forward and 13 Jbeta reverse. The data were produced by immunoSEQ multiplex PCR, yet TCRdb's version contains in-frame clones alone and is incomplete. The repertoire includes roughly 120,000 clones, over 70% of them detected once, and 1.5% sits in the top ten. Sequenced material: PBMCs. The source of these receptors is a woman aged 18-30 years in good health and CMV-seronegative.

On this clone itself: The sample contains more than one DNA sequence encoding this CDR3. V is TRBV9 and J is TRBJ1-4; D gene uncertain. The CDR3 is 12 residues long. CDR1 and CDR2 (germline): SGDLS, YYNGEE. Trimming took 4 bases from V and 7 from J, leaving 8 bases between them. CDR3 in DNA: TGTGCCAGCAGCTCTAGCCGTGAAAAACTGTTTTTT. Its protein is CASSSSREKLFF.

The chain employs TRBV27 and TRBJ2-3; D unclear. Germline V CDR1 and CDR2: MNHEY, SMNVEV (reference sequence). The V gene lost 6 bases and the J gene lost 0 bases, with 16 bases spanning the gap. The CDR3 has 16 residues. CDR3 DNA: TGTGCCAGCAGCCTTGGTCCATCCGAGAGCACAGATACGCAGTATTTT. This sequence encodes CASSLGPSESTDTQYF.

This clone was seen a handful of times. The rearrangement uses TRBV19 and TRBJ1-1; 7 bases line up with TRBD1. Germline V gene data show CDR1 as LNHDA and CDR2 as SQIVND (reference sequence). The CDR3 is 16 residues long. V shed 5 bases, J shed 3 bases, and the junction held 12 bases outside the gene matches. This CDR3 is CASSDSTGMGYTEAFF. CDR3 in DNA: TGTGCCAGTAGTGACTCGACAGGGATGGGATACACTGAAGCTTTCTTT.

V and J are TRBV5-4 and TRBJ2-5; D possibly corresponds to TRBD1 (5 bases). Germline V gives CDR1 SGHNT, CDR2 YYREEE (reference sequence). Trimming shortened V by 0 bases and J by 5 bases, and 14 bases separated the two germline ends. The CDR3 is 15 amino acids. The CDR3 DNA sequence: TGTGCCAGCAGCTTGGGAAACAGGCGCTACGAGACCCAGTACTTC. Protein sequence: CASSLGNRRYETQYF.

The chain employs TRBV6-6 and TRBJ1-1; D is ambiguous. Trimming shortened V by 0 bases and J by 3 bases, and 8 bases separated the two germline ends. This CDR3 is 14 amino acids long. CDR1 is MNHNY, CDR2 SVGAGI, per germline (reference sequence). The CDR3 nucleotides read TGTGCCAGCAGTTACTCGACGAGGGACACTGAAGCTTTCTTT. Amino acids: CASSYSTRDTEAFF.

The CDR3 loop reads CASSIAREFPYTF. CDR3 DNA: TGTGCCAGTAGTATCGCCCGGGAATTCCCCTACACCTTC. The genes are TRBV19 and TRBJ1-2; D ambiguous. The CDR3 sequence is 13 residues long. Trimming removed 3 bases at V and 10 bases at J, with 15 bases between. Looked up from germline, CDR1 is LNHDA and CDR2 is SQIVND (reference sequence).

J is TRBJ2-7 and V is TRBV15; possibly TRBD2 for D (6 bases). CDR3 size: 14 residues. V lost 0 bases, J lost 6 bases, and 12 bases lay in between. Germline lookup yields CDR1 LNHNV and CDR2 YYDKDF (reference sequence). The chain's CDR3 is CATSREHGDSEQYF. DNA for the CDR3: TGTGCCACCAGCAGAGAGCACGGGGACTCCGAGCAGTACTTC.

The rearrangement links TRBV29-1 to TRBJ2-2, with 7 nucleotides matching TRBD2. Germline CDR1 is SQVTM and CDR2 is ANQGSEA. The junction had 5 bases not matched to a gene; V was cut back by 5 bases and J by 2 bases. CDR3 length: 14 amino acids. The CDR3: CSVPGLLNTGELFF. CDR3 coding DNA: TGCAGCGTTCCGGGACTACTTAACACCGGGGAGCTGTTTTTT.

Regarding this clone: The junction does not match germline at one end; this may be a read error. V and J are TRBV30 and TRBJ1-2; possibly TRBD1 for D (6 bases). Germline V lookup: CDR1 GTSNPN, CDR2 SVGIG (reference sequence). The CDR3 extends over 15 amino acids. CDR3 protein: CAWSFPLLQGYGHTF. The DNA for the CDR3 is TGTGCCTGGAGTTTCCCCCTCCTACAGGGCTATGGCCACACCTTC. The whole variable domain, filled in from reference TRBV30 and TRBJ1-2, reads SQTIHQWPATLVQPVGSPLSLECTVEGTSNPNLYWYRQAAGRGLQLLFYSVGIGQISSEVPQNLSASRPQDRQFILSSKKLLLSDSGFYLCAWSFPLLQGYGHTFGSGTRLTVV.

Written as DNA, the CDR3 is TGTGCCAGCAGTTCCCAAGGGACTAACAACGAGCAGTACTTC. Translating gives CASSSQGTNNEQYF. The chain has TRBV6-6 and TRBJ2-7; 7 bases fit TRBD2. The junction had 8 bases not matched to a gene; V was cut back by 4 bases and J by 5 bases. The germline V gene encodes CDR1 MNHNY and CDR2 SVGAGI (reference sequence). CDR3 length: 14 amino acids.

The V call is TRBV19, the J call TRBJ2-2; D is unclear. The CDR3 runs to 14 residues. Trimming pared 5 bases from V and 4 bases from J, leaving 11 bases between. Germline assignment: CDR1 LNHDA and CDR2 SQIVND (reference sequence). CDR3 coding DNA: TGTGCCAGTAGTGGGCGATCCTCCACCGGGGAGCTGTTTTTT. Translating gives CASSGRSSTGELFF. Full variable domain (outside the CDR3, taken from reference TRBV19 and TRBJ2-2): DGGITQSPKYLFRKEGQNVTLSCEQNLNHDAMYWYRQDPGQGLRLIYYSQIVNDFQKGDIAEGYSVSREKKESFPLTVTSAQKNPTAFYLCASSGRSSTGELFFGEGSRLTVL.

The gene calls are TRBV19 and TRBJ1-4, with 7 positions matching TRBD1. Trimming cost V 3 bases and J 6 bases; bases outside gene matches: 22. CDR1 is LNHDA, CDR2 SQIVND, per germline (reference sequence). The CDR3 is 20 amino acids. CDR3 residues: CASSMDGNRGLYMGDEKLFF. DNA for the CDR3: TGTGCCAGTAGTATGGATGGCAACAGGGGTTTATACATGGGGGATGAAAAACTGTTTTTT.

J is TRBJ2-1 and V is TRBV7-2, with 12 bases fitting TRBD2. The germline V gene has CDR1 SGHTA and CDR2 FQGNSA. The V segment lost 4 bases and the J segment 2 bases; nucleotides outside the gene matches: 12. The CDR3 is 19 residues long. CDR3 in DNA: TGTGCCAGCAGCTCTTCGACTAGCGGGAGCTCTTATCCCTACAATGAGCAGTTCTTC. Encoded protein: CASSSSTSGSSYPYNEQFF.

The sample holds a few counts of this clone. CDR3 residues: CASSLFSMADTQYF. The CDR3 nucleotides are TGTGCCAGCAGCTTATTCTCTATGGCAGATACGCAGTATTTT. V and J are TRBV11-3 and TRBJ2-3; D is unresolved. V was shortened by 2 bases and J by 4 bases, with 10 bases between the two germline ends. The CDR3 covers 14 residues. Germline CDR1 SGHNT, CDR2 YENEEA. Using reference TRBV11-3 and TRBJ2-3 for the parts outside the CDR3, the full variable domain is EAGVVQSPRYKIIEKKQPVAFWCNPISGHNTLYWYLQNLGQGPELLIRYENEEAVDDSQLPKDRFSAERLKGVDSTLKIQPAELGDSAVYLCASSLFSMADTQYFGPGTRLTVL.

The chain joins TRBV7-9 to TRBJ2-7; TRBD2 matches 13 bases. V was clipped by 3 bases and J by 0 bases; unmatched bases: 11. Germline-derived CDR1 and CDR2 are SEHNR and FQNEAQ (reference sequence). The CDR3 is made up of 19 amino acids. CDR3 amino acids: CASSFPTGTSGTGSYEQYF. CDR3 DNA: TGTGCCAGCAGCTTCCCTACCGGGACTAGCGGGACCGGCTCCTACGAGCAGTACTTC.

The rearrangement links TRBV19 to TRBJ1-1; no clear D. Per germline, CDR1 LNHDA and CDR2 SQIVND (reference sequence). This CDR3 is built from 16 residues. The V and J ends lost 3 bases and 0 bases respectively, with 14 bases between them. The CDR3 is CASSISGGILNTEAFF. CDR3 in DNA: TGTGCCAGTAGTATTAGCGGCGGCATCCTGAACACTGAAGCTTTCTTT.

The chain is built from TRBV5-6 and TRBJ1-1; TRBD1 agrees at 8 bases. The CDR3 is 16 amino acids. Germline V CDR1 and CDR2: SGHDT, YYEEEE. V dropped 1 base and J dropped 3; count of bases not matched to a gene: 8. CDR3 in DNA: TGTGCCAGCAGCTTGCTGGGCAGGGGGCAACACACTGAAGCTTTCTTT. The encoded protein is CASSLLGRGQHTEAFF.

The chain employs TRBV2 and TRBJ1-5; 9 positions match TRBD1. The V gene's germline CDR1 is SNHLY and CDR2 FYNNEI. V lost 7 bases, J lost 2 bases, and 9 bases stayed unmatched. The CDR3 is 16 amino acids. This CDR3 reads CASIIQGADGNQPQHF. The CDR3 bases are TGTGCCAGCATTATACAGGGGGCGGATGGCAATCAGCCCCAGCATTTT.